Sequencing of this TCR beta chain was carried out in a study of T cell responses to AZD1222 COVID-19 vaccine. Method: immunoSEQ multiplex PCR; TCRdb's copy keeps in-frame clones and lacks some. The table shows about 130,000 clones, with 90% to 95% occurring only once. CDR1 and CDR2 from the germline V gene are SNHLY and FYNNEI. The CDR3 spans 15 residues. V lost 0 bases and J 4 bases, leaving 10 bases between the germline ends. The V and J genes are TRBV2 and TRBJ1-3; D remains unclear. The receptor comes from an adult who received the AZD1222 COVID-19 vaccine. The specimen comprised peripheral blood, sampled 28 days after the second AZD1222 dose. CDR3 coding DNA: TGTGCCAGCAGTGAAGCGGGATCCGCGGGAAACACCATATATTTT. Its protein product is CASSEAGSAGNTIYF. Together with reference TRBV2 and TRBJ1-3, the CDR3 gives the full variable domain: EPEVTQTPSHQVTQMGQEVILRCVPISNHLYFYWYRQILGQKVEFLVSFYNNEISEKSEIFDDQFSVERPDGSNFTLKIRSTKLEDSAMYFCASSEAGSAGNTIYFGEGSWLTVV.